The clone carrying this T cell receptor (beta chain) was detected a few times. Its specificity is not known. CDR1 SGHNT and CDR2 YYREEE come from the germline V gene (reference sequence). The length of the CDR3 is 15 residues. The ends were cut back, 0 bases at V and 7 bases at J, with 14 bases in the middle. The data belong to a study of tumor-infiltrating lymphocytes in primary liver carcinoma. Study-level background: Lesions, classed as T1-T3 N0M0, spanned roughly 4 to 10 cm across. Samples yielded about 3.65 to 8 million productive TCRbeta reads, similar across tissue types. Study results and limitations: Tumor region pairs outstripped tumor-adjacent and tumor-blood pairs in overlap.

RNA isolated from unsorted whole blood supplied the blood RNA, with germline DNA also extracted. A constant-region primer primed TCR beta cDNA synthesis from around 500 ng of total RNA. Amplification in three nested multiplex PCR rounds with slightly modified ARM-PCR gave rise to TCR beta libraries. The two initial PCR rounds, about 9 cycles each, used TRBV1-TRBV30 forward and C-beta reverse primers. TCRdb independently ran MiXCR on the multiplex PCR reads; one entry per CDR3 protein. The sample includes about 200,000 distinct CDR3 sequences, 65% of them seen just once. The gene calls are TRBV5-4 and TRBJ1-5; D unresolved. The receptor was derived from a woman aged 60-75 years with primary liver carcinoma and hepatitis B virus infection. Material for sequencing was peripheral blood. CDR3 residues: CASSLGGGLGQPQHF. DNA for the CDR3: TGTGCCAGCAGCTTGGGTGGCGGGCTGGGGCAGCCCCAGCATTTT.